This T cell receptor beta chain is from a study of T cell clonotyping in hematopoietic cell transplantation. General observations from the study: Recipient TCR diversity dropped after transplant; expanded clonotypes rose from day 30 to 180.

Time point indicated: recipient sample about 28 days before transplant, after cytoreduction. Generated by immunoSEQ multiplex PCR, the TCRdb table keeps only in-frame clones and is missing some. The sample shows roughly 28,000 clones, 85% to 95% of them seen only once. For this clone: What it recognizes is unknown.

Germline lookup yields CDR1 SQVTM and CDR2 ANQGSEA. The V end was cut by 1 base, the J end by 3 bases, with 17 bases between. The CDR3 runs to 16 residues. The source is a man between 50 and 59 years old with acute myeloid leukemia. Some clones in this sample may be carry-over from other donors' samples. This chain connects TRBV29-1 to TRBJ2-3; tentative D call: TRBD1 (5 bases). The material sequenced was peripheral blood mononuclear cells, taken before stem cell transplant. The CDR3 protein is CSVEGLQELMTDTQYF. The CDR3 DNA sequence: TGCAGCGTTGAAGGGTTACAGGAATTGATGACAGATACGCAGTATTTT.